These 13 T cell receptor beta chains were sequenced from one sample in a study of cytomegalovirus exposure and HLA in healthy donors. Sequencing was performed with immunoSEQ multiplex PCR; in TCRdb, only in-frame clones are kept and a portion is missing. The sample shows over 100,000 clones, over 85% of them seen only once. What was sequenced was PBMCs. These receptors originate from a young woman in good health and CMV-seronegative.

The rearrangement links TRBV5-1 to TRBJ2-7, with TRBD1 matching 8 bases. CDR1 is SGHRS and CDR2 is YFSETQ in the germline V gene. This CDR3 is 16 amino acids long. The trim removed 0 bases at V and 0 bases at J, leaving 5 bases unmatched. The chain's CDR3 is CASSLAAGGSSYEQYF. The CDR3 DNA follows: TGCGCCAGCAGCTTGGCGGCAGGGGGCAGCTCCTACGAGCAGTACTTC. The whole variable domain, filled in from reference TRBV5-1 and TRBJ2-7, reads KAGVTQTPRYLIKTRGQQVTLSCSPISGHRSVSWYQQTPGQGLQFLFEYFSETQRNKGNFPGRFSGRQFSNSRSEMNVSTLELGDSALYLCASSLAAGGSSYEQYFGPGTRLTVT.

The genes are TRBV2 and TRBJ2-6; D is possibly TRBD1 (6 bases). The length of the CDR3 is 15 residues. Germline values: CDR1 SNHLY, CDR2 FYNNEI. The V end lost 6 bases, the J end lost 3 bases, and 12 bases lay between the germline ends. The CDR3: CASRQQGGGANVLTF. The CDR3, as DNA: TGTGCCAGCAGACAACAGGGCGGTGGGGCCAACGTCCTGACTTTC. Looking up the rest from reference TRBV2 and TRBJ2-6 gives the full variable domain: EPEVTQTPSHQVTQMGQEVILRCVPISNHLYFYWYRQILGQKVEFLVSFYNNEISEKSEIFDDQFSVERPDGSNFTLKIRSTKLEDSAMYFCASRQQGGGANVLTFGAGSRLTVL.

This clone was observed once. This rearrangement joins TRBV7-6 to TRBJ2-7; TRBD1 might be the D (5 bases). Trimming cost V 6 bases and J 3 bases, with 15 bases left between them. Germline V CDR1 and CDR2: SGHVS, FNYEAQ. This CDR3 has 14 residues. The CDR3: CASSSDQGNYEQYF. The CDR3 region has the DNA TGTGCCAGCAGTTCCGATCAGGGCAACTACGAGCAGTACTTC.

The rearrangement links TRBV6-1 to TRBJ2-3; TRBD1 agrees at 10 bases. The ends lost 4 bases at V and 4 bases at J; junction bases unmatched: 8. The CDR3 covers 16 residues. Germline V CDR1 and CDR2: MNHNS, SASEGT. Here the CDR3 reads CASSAKTGTGADTQYF. The CDR3 coding sequence is TGTGCCAGCAGTGCTAAGACCGGGACAGGGGCAGATACGCAGTATTTT.

The rearrangement uses TRBV5-5 and TRBJ2-1, with D possibly matching TRBD2 (6 bases). CDR1 is SGHKS and CDR2 is YYEKEE in the germline V gene (reference sequence). This CDR3 is 17 amino acids long. V dropped 7 bases and J dropped 1 base, with 21 bases sitting between them. The CDR3 sequence is CASYRSVEGGSYNEQFF. The CDR3 bases are TGTGCCAGCTACAGATCTGTCGAGGGAGGTTCCTACAATGAGCAGTTCTTC.

The chain employs TRBV6-4 and TRBJ2-2; 7 bases agree with TRBD2. The V gene end was trimmed by 2 bases and the J gene end by 5 bases; junction bases not matched to a gene: 8. This CDR3 region has 16 residues. Germline V gives CDR1 MRHNA, CDR2 SNTAGT. The CDR3 is CASSDGAGRTTGELFF. The CDR3, as DNA: TGTGCCAGCAGTGACGGAGCGGGGCGAACAACCGGGGAGCTGTTTTTT.

The rearrangement uses TRBV5-1 and TRBJ2-1, with D possibly TRBD2 on 6 matching bases. Trimming took 0 bases from V and 5 from J, leaving 12 bases between them. Germline V gene lookup returns CDR1 SGHRS and CDR2 YFSETQ. This CDR3 is built from 15 residues. The CDR3 loop reads CASSLGGTVNNEQFF. CDR3 coding DNA: TGCGCCAGCAGCTTGGGGGGGACTGTTAACAATGAGCAGTTCTTC.

The chain combines TRBV11-3 with TRBJ2-2; tentatively, D is TRBD1 (5 bases). CDR3 size: 16 residues. Germline CDR1 is SGHNT and CDR2 is YENEEA. Trimming left V 5 bases short and J 1 base short, with 14 bases between. CDR3 DNA: TGTGCCAGCAGCCTATTCGGTAGGGGGAACACCGGGGAGCTGTTTTTT. Amino acids: CASSLFGRGNTGELFF.

V is TRBV5-6 and J is TRBJ1-3, with TRBD1 matching 8 bases. The CDR3 has 15 amino acids. Unmatched junction bases numbered 6, after V lost 3 bases and J lost 4 bases. CDR1 SGHDT and CDR2 YYEEEE come from the germline V gene. The CDR3 region is CASSSPGQAGNTIYF. In nucleotides, the CDR3 is TGTGCCAGCAGCTCTCCGGGACAGGCAGGAAACACCATATATTTT. Full variable domain (missing parts from reference TRBV5-6 and TRBJ1-3): DAGVTQSPTHLIKTRGQQVTLRCSPKSGHDTVSWYQQALGQGPQFIFQYYEEEERQRGNFPDRFSGHQFPNYSSELNVNALLLGDSALYLCASSSPGQAGNTIYFGEGSWLTVV.

The chain uses TRBV5-1 and TRBJ1-5; 8 nucleotides align to TRBD1. V shed 0 bases and J 3 bases; nucleotides not matched to a gene: 5. The CDR3 extends over 16 amino acids. Germline CDR1 reads SGHRS; CDR2 reads YFSETQ. CDR3 residues: CASSLAGQEYNQPQHF. The CDR3 DNA is TGCGCCAGCAGCTTGGCGGGACAGGAGTACAATCAGCCCCAGCATTTT.

V usage is TRBV5-1 and J usage is TRBJ2-3, with 7 bases that match TRBD2. J was trimmed by 0 bases and V by 0 bases; bases with no gene match: 10. The length of the CDR3 is 18 residues. The V gene's germline CDR1 is SGHRS and CDR2 YFSETQ. The CDR3 nucleotides are TGCGCCAGCAGCTTGGATGTCCGAAGCGGGATGAGCACAGATACGCAGTATTTT. This codes for CASSLDVRSGMSTDTQYF.

V is TRBV5-7 and J is TRBJ2-7, with 7 bases aligning to TRBD1. TRBV5-7 is flagged as an ORF with uncertain function. Trimming took 3 bases from V and 2 from J; bases not matched to a gene: 5. The CDR3 is 14 amino acids. The CDR3 protein is CASSCNRGPYEQYF. In nucleotides, the CDR3 is TGTGCCAGCAGCTGCAACAGGGGCCCCTACGAGCAGTACTTC.

The chain couples TRBV4-3 to TRBJ2-3, with 7 bases fitting TRBD1. There are 18 residues in the CDR3. V dropped 0 bases and J dropped 3; count of bases not matched to a gene: 12. CDR1 is LGHNA and CDR2 is YSLEER in the germline V gene. In DNA, the CDR3 is TGCGCCAGCAGCCAAGAAATCCCTACAGGGGTAAGAACAGATACGCAGTATTTT. This sequence encodes CASSQEIPTGVRTDTQYF.